What follows describes a single T cell receptor beta chain. The data derive from a study of identical twins. CDR1 is DFQATT and CDR2 is SNEGSKA in the germline V gene (reference sequence). The CDR3 covers 15 residues. Trimming left V 3 bases short and J 3 bases short, with 12 bases between. Via MiXCR, TCRdb re-called the 5' RACE reads, giving one row per CDR3 protein. This sample carries more than 1.5 million distinct CDR3 sequences, roughly 35% of them seen once, and the ten largest clones take about 0.27%. This clonotype was obtained from a newborn girl in good health. The specimen was cord blood. The gene calls are TRBV20-1 and TRBJ1-6, with D tentatively TRBD1 (5 bases). The CDR3 loop is CSASLHQGYNSPLHF. CDR3 bases: TGCAGTGCTAGCCTTCACCAGGGCTATAATTCACCCCTCCACTTT.